One T cell receptor beta chain is described in this entry. Its cognate antigen is unknown. These data are taken from a study of breast tumors, draining lymph nodes, adjacent tissues. The study, taken as a whole, reports: Luminal-like breast cancer showed significantly greater tumor-nontumor repertoire similarity than basal-like breast cancer did. Data fit most tumor T cells coming from lymph node, expanding in tumor.

TCRdb reanalysed the multiplex PCR reads using MiXCR and keeps one entry per CDR3 protein. The table shows just over 30,000 distinct CDR3 sequences, with 60% to 80% occurring only once. The clonotype was recovered from a female donor with breast cancer. Some clones in this sample may be carry-over from other donors' samples. Material for sequencing was breast tumor tissue.

Here the CDR3 reads CASSYGGGTNEKLFF. In DNA form, the CDR3 reads TGTGCCAGCAGTTACGGCGGGGGGACTAATGAAAAACTGTTTTTT. V gene TRBV6-2 or TRBV6-3 combines with J gene TRBJ1-4; weak D call: TRBD1 (5 bases). This CDR3 contains 15 residues. Trimming removed 2 bases at V and 2 bases at J, with 9 bases between. Germline assignment: CDR1 MNHEY and CDR2 SVGEGT.